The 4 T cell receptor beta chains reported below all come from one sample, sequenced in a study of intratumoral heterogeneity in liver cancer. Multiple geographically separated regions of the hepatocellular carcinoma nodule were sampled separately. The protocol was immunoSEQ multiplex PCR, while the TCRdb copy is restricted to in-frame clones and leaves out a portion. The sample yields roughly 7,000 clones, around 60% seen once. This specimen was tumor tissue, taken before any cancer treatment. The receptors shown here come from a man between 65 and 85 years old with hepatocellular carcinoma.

CDR3 DNA: TGTGCCAGTCATAGGGGCGCCTCGGCTGGCTACACCTTC. Encoded protein: CASHRGASAGYTF. The rearrangement joins TRBV12-3 or TRBV12-4 to TRBJ1-2; D perhaps matches TRBD1 (5 bases). This CDR3 has 13 amino acids. The V gene lost 9 bases and the J gene lost 7 bases, with 18 bases spanning the gap.

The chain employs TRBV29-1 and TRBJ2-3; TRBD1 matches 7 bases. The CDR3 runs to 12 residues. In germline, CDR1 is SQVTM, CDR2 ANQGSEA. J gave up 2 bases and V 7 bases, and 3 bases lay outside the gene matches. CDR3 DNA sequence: TGCAGCGCCACAGGGGACACAGATACGCAGTATTTT. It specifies CSATGDTDTQYF.

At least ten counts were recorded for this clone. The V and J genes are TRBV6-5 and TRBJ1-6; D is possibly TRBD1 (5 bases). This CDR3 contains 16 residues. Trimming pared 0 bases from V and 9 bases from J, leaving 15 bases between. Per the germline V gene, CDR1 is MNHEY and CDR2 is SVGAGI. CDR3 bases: TGTGCCAGCAGTTACTCCAGGGTAGGGTTGGCTTCACCCCTCCACTTT. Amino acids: CASSYSRVGLASPLHF.

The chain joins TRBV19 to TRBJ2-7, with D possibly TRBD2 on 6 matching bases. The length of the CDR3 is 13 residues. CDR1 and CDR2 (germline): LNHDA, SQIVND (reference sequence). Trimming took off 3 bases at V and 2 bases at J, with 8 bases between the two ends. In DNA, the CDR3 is TGTGCCAGTAGTATGCCGGGGGCCTACGAGCAGTACTTC. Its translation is CASSMPGAYEQYF.